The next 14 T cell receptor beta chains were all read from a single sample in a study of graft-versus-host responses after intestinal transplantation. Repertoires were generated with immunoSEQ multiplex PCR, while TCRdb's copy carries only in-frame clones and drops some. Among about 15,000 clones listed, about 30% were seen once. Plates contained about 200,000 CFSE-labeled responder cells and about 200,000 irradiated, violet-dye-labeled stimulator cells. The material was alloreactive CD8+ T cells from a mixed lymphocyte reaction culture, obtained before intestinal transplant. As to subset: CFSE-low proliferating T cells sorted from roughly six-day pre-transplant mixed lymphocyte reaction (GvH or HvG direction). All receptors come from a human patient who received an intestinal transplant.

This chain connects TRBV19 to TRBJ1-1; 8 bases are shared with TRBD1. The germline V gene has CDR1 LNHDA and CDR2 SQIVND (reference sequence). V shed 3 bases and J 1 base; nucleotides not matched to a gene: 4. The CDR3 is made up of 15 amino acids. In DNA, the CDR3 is TGTGCCAGTAGTATTTCCGGGACAGGGAACACTGAAGCTTTCTTT. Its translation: CASSISGTGNTEAFF.

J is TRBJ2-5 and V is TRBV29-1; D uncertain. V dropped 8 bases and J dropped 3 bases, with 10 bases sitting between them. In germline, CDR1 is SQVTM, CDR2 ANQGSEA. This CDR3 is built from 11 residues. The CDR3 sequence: CSMVTKETQYF. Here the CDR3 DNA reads TGCAGCATGGTAACTAAAGAGACCCAGTACTTC. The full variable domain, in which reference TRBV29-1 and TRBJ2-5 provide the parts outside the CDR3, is SAVISQKPSRDICQRGTSLTIQCQVDSQVTMMFWYRQQPGQSLTLIATANQGSEATYESGFVIDKFPISRPNLTFSTLTVSNMSPEDSSIYLCSMVTKETQYFGPGTRLLVL.

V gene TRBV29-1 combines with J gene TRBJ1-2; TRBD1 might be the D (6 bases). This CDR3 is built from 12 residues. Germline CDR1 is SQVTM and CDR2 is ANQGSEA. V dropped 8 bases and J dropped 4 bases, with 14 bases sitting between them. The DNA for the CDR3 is TGCAGCCCCCGGGACATCCCCTATGGCTACACCTTC. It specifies CSPRDIPYGYTF.

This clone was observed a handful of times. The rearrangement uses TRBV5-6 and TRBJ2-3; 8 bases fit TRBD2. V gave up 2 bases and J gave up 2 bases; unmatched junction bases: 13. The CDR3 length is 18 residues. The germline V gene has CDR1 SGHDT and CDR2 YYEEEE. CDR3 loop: CASSFGLGIAGITDTQYF. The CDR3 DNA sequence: TGTGCCAGCAGCTTTGGGTTGGGGATAGCGGGGATCACAGATACGCAGTATTTT.

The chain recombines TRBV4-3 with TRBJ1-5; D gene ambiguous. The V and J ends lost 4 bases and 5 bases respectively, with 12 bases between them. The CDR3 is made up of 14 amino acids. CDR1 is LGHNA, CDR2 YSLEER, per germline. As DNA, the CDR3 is TGCGCCAGCAGCCTAGGAGTAAAAGATCAGCCCCAGCATTTT. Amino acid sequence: CASSLGVKDQPQHF.

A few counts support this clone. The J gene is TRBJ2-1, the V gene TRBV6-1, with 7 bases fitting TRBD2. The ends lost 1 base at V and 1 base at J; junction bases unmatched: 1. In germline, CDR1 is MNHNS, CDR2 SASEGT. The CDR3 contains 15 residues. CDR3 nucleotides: TGTGCCAGCAGTGAAGACGGGGGGTCCTACAATGAGCAGTTCTTC. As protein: CASSEDGGSYNEQFF.

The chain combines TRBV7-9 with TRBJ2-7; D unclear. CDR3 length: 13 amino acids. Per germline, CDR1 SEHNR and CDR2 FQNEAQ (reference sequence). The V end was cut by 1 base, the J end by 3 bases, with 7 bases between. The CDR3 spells CASSLGQNYEQYF. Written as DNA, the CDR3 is TGTGCCAGCAGCTTAGGGCAGAACTACGAGCAGTACTTC.

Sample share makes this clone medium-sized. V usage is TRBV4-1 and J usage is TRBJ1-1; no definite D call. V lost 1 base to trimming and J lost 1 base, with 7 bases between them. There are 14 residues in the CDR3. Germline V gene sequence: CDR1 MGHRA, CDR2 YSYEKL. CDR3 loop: CASSQVSRNTEAFF. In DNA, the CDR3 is TGCGCCAGCAGCCAAGTATCCCGGAACACTGAAGCTTTCTTT.

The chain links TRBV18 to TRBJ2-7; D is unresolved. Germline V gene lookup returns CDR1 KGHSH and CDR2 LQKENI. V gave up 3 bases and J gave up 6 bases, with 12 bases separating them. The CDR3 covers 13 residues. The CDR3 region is CASSPPSAAEQYF. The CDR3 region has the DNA TGTGCCAGCTCACCCCCTAGTGCCGCCGAGCAGTACTTC.

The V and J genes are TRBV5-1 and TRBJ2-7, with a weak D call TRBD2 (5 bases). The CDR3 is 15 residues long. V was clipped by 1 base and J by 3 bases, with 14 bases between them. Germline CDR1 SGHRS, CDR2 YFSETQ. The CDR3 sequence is CASSLWEFRLYEQYF. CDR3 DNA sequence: TGCGCCAGCAGCTTGTGGGAGTTCAGACTCTACGAGCAGTACTTC.

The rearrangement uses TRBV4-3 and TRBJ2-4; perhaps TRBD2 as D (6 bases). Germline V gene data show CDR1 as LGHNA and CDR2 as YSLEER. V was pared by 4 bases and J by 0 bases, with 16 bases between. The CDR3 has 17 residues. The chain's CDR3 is CASSPDAGWGAKNIQYF. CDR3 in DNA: TGCGCCAGCAGCCCCGACGCGGGGTGGGGAGCCAAAAACATTCAGTACTTC.

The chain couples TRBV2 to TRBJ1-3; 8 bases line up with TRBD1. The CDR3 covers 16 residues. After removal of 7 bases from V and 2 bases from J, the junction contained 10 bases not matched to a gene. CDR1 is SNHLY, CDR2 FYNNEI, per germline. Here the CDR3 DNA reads TGTGCCAGCACCCCTTGGACAGGGCAGGCTGGAAACACCATATATTTT. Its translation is CASTPWTGQAGNTIYF.

The CDR3 here is CASSYFIGGGNEQFF. Written as DNA, the CDR3 is TGTGCCAGCAGTTACTTCATCGGGGGGGGGAATGAGCAGTTCTTC. The chain employs TRBV6-5 and TRBJ2-1; TRBD2 agrees at 8 bases. Trimming took 1 base from V and 7 from J; bases not matched to a gene: 6. Germline V gene data show CDR1 as MNHEY and CDR2 as SVGAGI. This CDR3 has 15 residues.

This CDR3 is CASSDLDLGAGSYNSPLHF. CDR3 nucleotides: TGTGCCAGCAGTGACTTGGATCTTGGTGCGGGCTCCTATAATTCACCCCTCCACTTT. J is TRBJ1-6 and V is TRBV6-4; no definite D call. CDR1 and CDR2 (germline): MRHNA, SNTAGT. V gave up 1 base and J gave up 0 bases, with 16 bases separating them. This CDR3 is built from 19 residues.